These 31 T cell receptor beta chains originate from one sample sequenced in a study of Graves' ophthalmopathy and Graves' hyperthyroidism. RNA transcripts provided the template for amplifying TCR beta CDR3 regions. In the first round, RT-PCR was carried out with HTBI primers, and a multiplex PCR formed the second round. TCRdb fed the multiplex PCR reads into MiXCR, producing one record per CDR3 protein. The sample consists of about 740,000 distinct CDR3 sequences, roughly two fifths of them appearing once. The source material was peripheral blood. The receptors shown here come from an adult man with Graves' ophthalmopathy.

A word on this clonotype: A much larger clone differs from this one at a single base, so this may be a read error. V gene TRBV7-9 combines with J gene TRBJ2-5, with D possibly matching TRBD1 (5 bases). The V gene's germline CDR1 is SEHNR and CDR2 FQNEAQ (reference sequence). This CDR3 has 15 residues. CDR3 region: CASSYHDRAREAQYF. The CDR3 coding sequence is TGTGCCAGCAGCTACCACGACAGAGCCAGAGAGGCCCAGTACTTC. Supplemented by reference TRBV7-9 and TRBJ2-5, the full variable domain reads DTGVSQNPRHKITKRGQNVTFRCDPISEHNRLYWYRQTLGQGPEFLTYFQNEAQLEKSRLLSDRFSAERPKGSFSTLEIQRTEQGDSAMYLCASSYHDRAREAQYFGPGTRLLVL.

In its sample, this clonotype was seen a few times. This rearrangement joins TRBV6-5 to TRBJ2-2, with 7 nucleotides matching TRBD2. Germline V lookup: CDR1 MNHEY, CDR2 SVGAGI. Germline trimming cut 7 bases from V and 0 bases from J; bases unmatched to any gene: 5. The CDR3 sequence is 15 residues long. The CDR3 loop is CASTELAPNTGELFF. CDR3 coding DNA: TGTGCCAGCACGGAACTAGCGCCGAACACCGGGGAGCTGTTTTTT.

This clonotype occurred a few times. CDR3 protein: CASSHFLGQGYEQYF. The CDR3 region has the DNA TGTGCCAGCAGCCATTTTTTGGGACAGGGGTACGAGCAGTACTTC. V usage is TRBV7-2 and J usage is TRBJ2-7; 10 bases align to TRBD1. This CDR3 region has 15 residues. V was clipped by 5 bases and J by 4 bases; unmatched bases: 8. Germline V gene lookup returns CDR1 SGHTA and CDR2 FQGNSA.

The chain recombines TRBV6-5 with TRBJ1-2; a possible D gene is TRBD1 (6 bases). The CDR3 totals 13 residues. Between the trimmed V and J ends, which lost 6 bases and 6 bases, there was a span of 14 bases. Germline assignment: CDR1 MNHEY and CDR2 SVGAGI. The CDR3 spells CASSRGRRNGYTF. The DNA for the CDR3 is TGTGCCAGCAGCAGGGGCAGGCGGAATGGCTACACCTTC.

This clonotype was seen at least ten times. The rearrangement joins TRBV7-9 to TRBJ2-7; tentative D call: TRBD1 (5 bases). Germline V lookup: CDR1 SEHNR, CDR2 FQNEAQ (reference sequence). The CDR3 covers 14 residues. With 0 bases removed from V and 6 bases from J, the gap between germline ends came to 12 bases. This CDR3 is CASSLAFQGSEQYF. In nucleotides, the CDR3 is TGTGCCAGCAGCTTAGCCTTCCAGGGCAGCGAGCAGTACTTC.

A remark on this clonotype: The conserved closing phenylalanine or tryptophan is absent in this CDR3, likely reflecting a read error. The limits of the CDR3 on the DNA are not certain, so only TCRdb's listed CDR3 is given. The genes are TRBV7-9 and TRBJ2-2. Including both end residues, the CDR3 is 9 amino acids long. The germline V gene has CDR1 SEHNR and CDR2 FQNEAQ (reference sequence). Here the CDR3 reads CASSQELTV.

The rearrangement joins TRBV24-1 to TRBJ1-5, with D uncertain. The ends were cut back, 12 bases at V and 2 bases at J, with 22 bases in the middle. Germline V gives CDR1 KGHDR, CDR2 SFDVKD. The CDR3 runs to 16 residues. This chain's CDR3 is CAWSPSSGPGNQPQHF. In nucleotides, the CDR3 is TGTGCCTGGAGTCCGAGCAGCGGCCCGGGCAATCAGCCCCAGCATTTT.

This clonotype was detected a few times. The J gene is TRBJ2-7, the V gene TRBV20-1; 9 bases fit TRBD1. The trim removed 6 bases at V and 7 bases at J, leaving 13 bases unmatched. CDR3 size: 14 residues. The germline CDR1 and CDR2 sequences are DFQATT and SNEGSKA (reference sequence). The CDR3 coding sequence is TGCAGTGCGAGAACAGGGGGCATTACCGGGGAGCAGTACTTC. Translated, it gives CSARTGGITGEQYF.

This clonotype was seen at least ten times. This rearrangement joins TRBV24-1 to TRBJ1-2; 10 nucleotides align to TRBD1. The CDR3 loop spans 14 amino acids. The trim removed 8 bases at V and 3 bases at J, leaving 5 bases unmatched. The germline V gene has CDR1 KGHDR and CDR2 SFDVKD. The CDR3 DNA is TGTGCCACCAACCCCGGGACAGGGGACTATGGCTACACCTTC. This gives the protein CATNPGTGDYGYTF.

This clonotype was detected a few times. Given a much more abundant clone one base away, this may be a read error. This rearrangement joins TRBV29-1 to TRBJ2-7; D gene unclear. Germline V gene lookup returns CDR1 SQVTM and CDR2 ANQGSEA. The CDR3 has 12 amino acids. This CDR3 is CSVALGSYGQYF. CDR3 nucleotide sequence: TGCAGCGTTGCCCTAGGATCCTACGGGCAGTACTTC.

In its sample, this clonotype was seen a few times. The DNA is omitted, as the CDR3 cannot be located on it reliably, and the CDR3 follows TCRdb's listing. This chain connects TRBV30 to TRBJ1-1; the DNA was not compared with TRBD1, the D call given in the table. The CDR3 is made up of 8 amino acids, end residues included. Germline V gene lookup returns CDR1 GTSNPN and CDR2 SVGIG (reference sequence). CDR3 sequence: CAWGQGTF.

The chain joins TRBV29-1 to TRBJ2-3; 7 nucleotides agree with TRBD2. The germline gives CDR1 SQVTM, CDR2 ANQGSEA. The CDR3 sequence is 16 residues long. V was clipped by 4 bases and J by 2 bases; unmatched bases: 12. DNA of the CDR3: TGCAGCGTTGTGGGTCGCGGGGGTCCTTCCACAGATACGCAGTATTTT. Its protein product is CSVVGRGGPSTDTQYF.

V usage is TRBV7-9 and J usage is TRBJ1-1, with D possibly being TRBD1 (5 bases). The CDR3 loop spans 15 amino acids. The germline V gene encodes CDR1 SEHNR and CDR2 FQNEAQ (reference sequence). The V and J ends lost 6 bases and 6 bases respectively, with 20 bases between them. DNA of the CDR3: TGTGCCAGCAGTTTATACCTAAGCAGGGATCCTGAAGCTTTCTTT. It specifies CASSLYLSRDPEAFF. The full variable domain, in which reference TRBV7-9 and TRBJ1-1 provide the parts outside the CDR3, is DTGVSQNPRHKITKRGQNVTFRCDPISEHNRLYWYRQTLGQGPEFLTYFQNEAQLEKSRLLSDRFSAERPKGSFSTLEIQRTEQGDSAMYLCASSLYLSRDPEAFFGQGTRLTVV.

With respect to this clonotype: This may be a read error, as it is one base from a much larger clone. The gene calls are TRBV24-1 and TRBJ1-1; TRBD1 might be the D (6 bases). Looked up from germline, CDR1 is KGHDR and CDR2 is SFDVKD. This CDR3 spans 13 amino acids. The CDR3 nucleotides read TGTGCCAGCAGTGATACAGGGTTGTCTGAAGCTTTCTTT. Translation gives CASSDTGLSEAFF.

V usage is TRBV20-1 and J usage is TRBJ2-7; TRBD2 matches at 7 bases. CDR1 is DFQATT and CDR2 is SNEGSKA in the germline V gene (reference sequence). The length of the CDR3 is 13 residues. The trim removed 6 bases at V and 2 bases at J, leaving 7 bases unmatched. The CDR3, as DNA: TGCAGTGCAGCGGGACCGAACCCCTACGAGCAGTACTTC. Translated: CSAAGPNPYEQYF.

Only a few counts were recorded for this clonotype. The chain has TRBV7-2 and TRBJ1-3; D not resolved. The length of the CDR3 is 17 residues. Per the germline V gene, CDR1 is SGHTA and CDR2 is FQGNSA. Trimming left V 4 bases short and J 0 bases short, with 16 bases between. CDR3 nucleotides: TGTGCCAGCAGCTGGGGTAGACCGCAAGCCTCTGGAAACACCATATATTTT. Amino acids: CASSWGRPQASGNTIYF.

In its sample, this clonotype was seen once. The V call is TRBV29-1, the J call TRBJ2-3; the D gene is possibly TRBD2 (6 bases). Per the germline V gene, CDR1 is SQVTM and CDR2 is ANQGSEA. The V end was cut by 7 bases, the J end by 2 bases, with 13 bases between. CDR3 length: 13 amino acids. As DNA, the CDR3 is TGCAGCGCCGGGGAGGCCGTCACAGATACGCAGTATTTT. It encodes CSAGEAVTDTQYF.

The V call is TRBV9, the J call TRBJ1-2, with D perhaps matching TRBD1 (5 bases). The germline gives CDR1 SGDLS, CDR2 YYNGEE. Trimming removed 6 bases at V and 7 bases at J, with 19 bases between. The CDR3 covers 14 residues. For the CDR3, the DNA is TGTGCCAGCACCCCGAGACAGTCGATTCTTGGCTACACCTTC. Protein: CASTPRQSILGYTF.

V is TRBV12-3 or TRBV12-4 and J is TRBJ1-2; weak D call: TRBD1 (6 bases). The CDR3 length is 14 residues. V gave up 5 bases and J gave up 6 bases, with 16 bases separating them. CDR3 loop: CASSPKTGRDGYTF. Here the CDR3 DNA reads TGTGCCAGCAGTCCAAAGACAGGCCGGGATGGCTACACCTTC.

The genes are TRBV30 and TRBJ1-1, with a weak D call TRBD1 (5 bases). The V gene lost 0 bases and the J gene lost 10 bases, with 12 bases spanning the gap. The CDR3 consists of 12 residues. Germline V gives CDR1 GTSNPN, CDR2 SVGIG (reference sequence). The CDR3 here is CAWSVQVSGAFF. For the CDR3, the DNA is TGTGCCTGGAGTGTACAGGTCTCCGGAGCTTTCTTT.

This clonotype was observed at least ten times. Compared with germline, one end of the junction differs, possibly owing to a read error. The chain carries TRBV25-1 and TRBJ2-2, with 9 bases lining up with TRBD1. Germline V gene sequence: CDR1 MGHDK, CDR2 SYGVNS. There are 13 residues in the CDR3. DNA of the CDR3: TGCGCCAGCAGTGGGACAGGGACCGGGGAGCTGTTTTTT. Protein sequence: CASSGTGTGELFF.

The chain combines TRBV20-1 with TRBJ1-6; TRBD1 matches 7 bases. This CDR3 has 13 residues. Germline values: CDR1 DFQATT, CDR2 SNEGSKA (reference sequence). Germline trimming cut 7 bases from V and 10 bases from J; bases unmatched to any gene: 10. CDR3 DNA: TGCAGTGTCGACAGGGCCCTCTTGTCACCCCTCCACTTT. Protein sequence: CSVDRALLSPLHF.

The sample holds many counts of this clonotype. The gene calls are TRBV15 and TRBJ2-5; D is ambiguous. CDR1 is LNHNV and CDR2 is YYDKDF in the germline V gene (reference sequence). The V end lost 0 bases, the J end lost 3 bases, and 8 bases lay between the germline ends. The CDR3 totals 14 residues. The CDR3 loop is CATSRDLREETQYF. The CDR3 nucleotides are TGTGCCACCAGCAGAGATTTAAGGGAAGAGACCCAGTACTTC.

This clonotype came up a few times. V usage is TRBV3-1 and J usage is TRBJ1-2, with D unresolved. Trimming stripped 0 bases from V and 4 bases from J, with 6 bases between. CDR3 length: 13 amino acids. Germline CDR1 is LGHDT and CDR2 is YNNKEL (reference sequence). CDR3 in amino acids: CASSQDKVYGYTF. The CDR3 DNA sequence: TGTGCCAGCAGCCAAGATAAAGTCTATGGCTACACCTTC.

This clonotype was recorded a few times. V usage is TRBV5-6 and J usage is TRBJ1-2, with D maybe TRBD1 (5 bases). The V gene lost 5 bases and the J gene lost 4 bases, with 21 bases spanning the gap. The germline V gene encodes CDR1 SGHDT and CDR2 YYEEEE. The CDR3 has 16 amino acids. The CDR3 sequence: CASSALGQGVAYGYTF. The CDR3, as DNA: TGTGCCAGCAGTGCTTTAGGGCAGGGAGTAGCCTATGGCTACACCTTC.

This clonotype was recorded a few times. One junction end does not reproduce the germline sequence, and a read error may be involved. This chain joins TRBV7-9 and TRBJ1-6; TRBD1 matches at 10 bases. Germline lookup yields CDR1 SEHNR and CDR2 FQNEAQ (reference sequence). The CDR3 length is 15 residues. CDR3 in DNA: TGTGCCGGCAGCTTAGGAGACAGGGGGCGTTCACCCCTCCACTTT. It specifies CAGSLGDRGRSPLHF.

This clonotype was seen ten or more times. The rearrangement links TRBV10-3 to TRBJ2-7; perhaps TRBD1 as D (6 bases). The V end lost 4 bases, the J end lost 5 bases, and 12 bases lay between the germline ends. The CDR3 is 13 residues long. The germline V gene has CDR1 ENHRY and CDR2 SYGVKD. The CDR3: CAISGTGYDEQYF. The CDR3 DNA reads TGTGCCATCAGTGGAACAGGGTACGACGAGCAGTACTTC.

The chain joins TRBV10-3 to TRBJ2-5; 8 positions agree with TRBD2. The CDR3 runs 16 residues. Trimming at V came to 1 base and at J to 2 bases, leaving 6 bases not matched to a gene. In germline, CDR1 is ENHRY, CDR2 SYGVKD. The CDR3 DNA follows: TGTGCCATCAGTGAGTTAGTAGCGGGACCTCAAGAGACCCAGTACTTC. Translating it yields CAISELVAGPQETQYF.

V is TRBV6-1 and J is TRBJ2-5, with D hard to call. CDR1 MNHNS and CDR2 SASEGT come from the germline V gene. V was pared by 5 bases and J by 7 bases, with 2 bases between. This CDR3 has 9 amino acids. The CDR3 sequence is CASSRTQYF. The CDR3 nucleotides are TGTGCCAGCAGTCGGACCCAGTACTTC.

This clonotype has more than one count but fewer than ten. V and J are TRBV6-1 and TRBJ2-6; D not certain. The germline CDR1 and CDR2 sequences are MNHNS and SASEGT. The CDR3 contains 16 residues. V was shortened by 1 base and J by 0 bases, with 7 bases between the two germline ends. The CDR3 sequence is CASSEGSGSGANVLTF. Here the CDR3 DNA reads TGTGCCAGCAGTGAAGGTAGTGGCTCTGGGGCCAACGTCCTGACTTTC.

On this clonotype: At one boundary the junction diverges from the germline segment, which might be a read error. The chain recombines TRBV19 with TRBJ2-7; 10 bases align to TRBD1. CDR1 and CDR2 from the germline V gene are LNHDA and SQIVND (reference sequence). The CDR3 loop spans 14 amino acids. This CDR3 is CATNDRGRTGELYF. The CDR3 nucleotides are TGTGCCACCAACGACAGGGGGCGGACCGGGGAGCTGTACTTC. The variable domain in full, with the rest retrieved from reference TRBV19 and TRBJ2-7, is DGGITQSPKYLFRKEGQNVTLSCEQNLNHDAMYWYRQDPGQGLRLIYYSQIVNDFQKGDIAEGYSVSREKKESFPLTVTSAQKNPTAFYLCATNDRGRTGELYFGPGTRLTVT.